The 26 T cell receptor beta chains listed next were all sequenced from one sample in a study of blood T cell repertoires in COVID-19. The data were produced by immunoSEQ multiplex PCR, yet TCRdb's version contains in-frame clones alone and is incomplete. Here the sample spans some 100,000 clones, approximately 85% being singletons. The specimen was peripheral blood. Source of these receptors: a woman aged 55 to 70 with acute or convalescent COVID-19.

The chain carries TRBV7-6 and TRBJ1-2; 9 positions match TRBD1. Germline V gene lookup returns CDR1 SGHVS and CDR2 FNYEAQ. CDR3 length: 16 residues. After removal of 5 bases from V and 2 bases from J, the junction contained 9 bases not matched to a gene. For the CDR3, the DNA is TGTGCCAGCAGCCAATCTTTACAGGGGGCAAACTATGGCTACACCTTC. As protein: CASSQSLQGANYGYTF.

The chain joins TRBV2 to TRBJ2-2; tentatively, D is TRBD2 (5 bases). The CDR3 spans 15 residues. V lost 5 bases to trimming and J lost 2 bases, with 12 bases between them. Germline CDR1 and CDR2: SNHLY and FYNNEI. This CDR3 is CASSISRLNTGELFF. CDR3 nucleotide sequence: TGTGCCAGCAGTATCTCAAGACTAAACACCGGGGAGCTGTTTTTT.

This CDR3 reads CASSTAGDLPTYEQYF. In DNA form, the CDR3 reads TGTGCCAGCAGCACCGCGGGGGACCTACCCACCTACGAGCAGTACTTC. The chain carries TRBV2 and TRBJ2-7, with 7 positions matching TRBD2. Germline lookup yields CDR1 SNHLY and CDR2 FYNNEI. The length of the CDR3 is 16 residues. J gave up 2 bases and V 6 bases, and 13 bases lay outside the gene matches.

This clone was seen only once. The CDR3 is CAASRTSRKEQFF. CDR3 nucleotide sequence: TGTGCCGCGTCCCGGACTAGTAGGAAGGAGCAGTTCTTC. The genes are TRBV30 and TRBJ2-1, with TRBD2 matching over 7 bases. The germline V gene has CDR1 GTSNPN and CDR2 SVGIG (reference sequence). The CDR3 contains 13 residues. V dropped 8 bases and J dropped 10; count of bases not matched to a gene: 14.

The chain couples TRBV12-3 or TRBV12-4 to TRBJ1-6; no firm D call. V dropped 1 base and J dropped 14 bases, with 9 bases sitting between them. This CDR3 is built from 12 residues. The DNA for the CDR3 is TGTGCCAGCAGTTTAGACGAAGCGGCCCTCCACTTT. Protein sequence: CASSLDEAALHF.

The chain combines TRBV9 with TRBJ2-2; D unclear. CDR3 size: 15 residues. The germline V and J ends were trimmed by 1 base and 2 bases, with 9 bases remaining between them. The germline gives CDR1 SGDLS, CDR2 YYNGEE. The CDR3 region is CASSVNSLNTGELFF. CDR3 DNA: TGTGCCAGCAGCGTAAACAGTCTAAACACCGGGGAGCTGTTTTTT.

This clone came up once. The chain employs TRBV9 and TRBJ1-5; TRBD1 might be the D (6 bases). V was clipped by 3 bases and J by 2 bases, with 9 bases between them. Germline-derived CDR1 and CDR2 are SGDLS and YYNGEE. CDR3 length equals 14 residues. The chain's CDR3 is CASSAGHRNQPQHF. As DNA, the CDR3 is TGTGCCAGCAGCGCGGGACACCGCAATCAGCCCCAGCATTTT.

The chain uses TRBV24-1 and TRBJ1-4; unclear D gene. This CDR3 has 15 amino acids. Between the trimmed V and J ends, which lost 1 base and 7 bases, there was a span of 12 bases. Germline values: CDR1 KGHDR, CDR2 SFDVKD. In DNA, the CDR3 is TGTGCCACCAGTGATTTTGAGGGAGGGAGTGAAAAACTGTTTTTT. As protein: CATSDFEGGSEKLFF.

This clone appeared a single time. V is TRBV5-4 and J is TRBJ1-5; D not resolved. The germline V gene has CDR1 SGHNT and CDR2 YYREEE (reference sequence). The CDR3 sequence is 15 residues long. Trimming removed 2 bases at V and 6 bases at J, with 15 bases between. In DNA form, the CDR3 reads TGTGCCAGCAGCTTTGACACCTCACCGCCTCAGCCCCAGCATTTT. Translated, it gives CASSFDTSPPQPQHF.

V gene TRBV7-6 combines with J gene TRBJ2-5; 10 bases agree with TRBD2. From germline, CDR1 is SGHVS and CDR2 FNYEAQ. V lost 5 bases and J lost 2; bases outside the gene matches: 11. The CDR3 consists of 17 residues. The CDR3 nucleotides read TGTGCCAGCAGCCCTCCCCCTAGCGGGAGACTGCAAGAGACCCAGTACTTC. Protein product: CASSPPPSGRLQETQYF.

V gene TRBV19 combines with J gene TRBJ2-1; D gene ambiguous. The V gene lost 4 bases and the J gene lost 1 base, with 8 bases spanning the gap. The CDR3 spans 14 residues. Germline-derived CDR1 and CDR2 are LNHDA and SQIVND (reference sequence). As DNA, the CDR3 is TGTGCCAGTAGTACGAGTTCGTCCTACAATGAGCAGTTCTTC. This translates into CASSTSSSYNEQFF.

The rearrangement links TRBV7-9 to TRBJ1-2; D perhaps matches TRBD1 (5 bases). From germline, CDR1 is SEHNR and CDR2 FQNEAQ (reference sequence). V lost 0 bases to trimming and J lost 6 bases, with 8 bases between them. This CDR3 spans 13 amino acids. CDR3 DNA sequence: TGTGCCAGCAGCTTAGCCAGGGATCATGGCTACACCTTC. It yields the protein CASSLARDHGYTF.

In nucleotides, the CDR3 is TGCGCCAGCAGCTTACAGGGGTACACCGGGGAGCTGTTTTTT. As protein: CASSLQGYTGELFF. The rearrangement uses TRBV5-1 and TRBJ2-2, with 7 bases matching TRBD1. The CDR3 runs to 14 residues. Germline V gene lookup returns CDR1 SGHRS and CDR2 YFSETQ. V lost 2 bases, J lost 3 bases, and 1 base stayed unmatched.

The CDR3 region has the DNA TGTGCCAGCAGCGCACTGGGGGGGAACACTGAAGCTTTCTTT. As protein: CASSALGGNTEAFF. This chain links TRBV6-5 with TRBJ1-1; tentatively, D is TRBD1 (5 bases). Trimming took off 6 bases at V and 1 base at J, with 12 bases between the two ends. Germline CDR1 is MNHEY and CDR2 is SVGAGI. The CDR3 runs to 14 residues.

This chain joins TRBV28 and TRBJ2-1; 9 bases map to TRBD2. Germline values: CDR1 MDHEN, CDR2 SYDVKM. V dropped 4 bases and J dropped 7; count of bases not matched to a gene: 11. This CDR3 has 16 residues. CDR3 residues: CASSSWASGMGNEQFF. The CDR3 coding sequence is TGTGCCAGCAGTTCATGGGCTAGCGGGATGGGTAATGAGCAGTTCTTC.

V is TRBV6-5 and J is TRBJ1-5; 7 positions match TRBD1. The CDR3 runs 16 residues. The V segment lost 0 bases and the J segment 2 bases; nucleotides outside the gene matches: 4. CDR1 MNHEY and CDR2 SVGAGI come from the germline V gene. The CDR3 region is CASSYSRQGGNQPQHF. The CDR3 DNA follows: TGTGCCAGCAGTTACTCCCGACAGGGCGGCAATCAGCCCCAGCATTTT.

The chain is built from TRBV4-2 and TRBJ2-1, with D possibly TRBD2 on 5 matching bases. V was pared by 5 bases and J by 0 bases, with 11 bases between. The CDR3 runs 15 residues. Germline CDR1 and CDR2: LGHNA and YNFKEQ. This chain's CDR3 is CASSVQRSSYNEQFF. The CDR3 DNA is TGTGCCAGCAGCGTCCAGCGGAGCTCCTACAATGAGCAGTTCTTC.

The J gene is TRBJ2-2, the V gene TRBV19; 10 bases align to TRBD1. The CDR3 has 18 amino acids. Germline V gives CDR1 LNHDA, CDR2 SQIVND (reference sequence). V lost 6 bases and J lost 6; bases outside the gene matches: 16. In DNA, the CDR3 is TGTGCCAGTAGAAAACAAGGAGTCGGGACAGGGGTACCCGGGGAGCTGTTTTTT. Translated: CASRKQGVGTGVPGELFF.

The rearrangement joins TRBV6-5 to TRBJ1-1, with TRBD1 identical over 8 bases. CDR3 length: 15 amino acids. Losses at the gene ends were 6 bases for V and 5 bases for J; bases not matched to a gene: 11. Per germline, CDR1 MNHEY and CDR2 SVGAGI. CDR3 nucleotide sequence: TGTGCCAGCAGACTCCCAGGGGGCGCGGGAACTGAAGCTTTCTTT. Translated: CASRLPGGAGTEAFF.

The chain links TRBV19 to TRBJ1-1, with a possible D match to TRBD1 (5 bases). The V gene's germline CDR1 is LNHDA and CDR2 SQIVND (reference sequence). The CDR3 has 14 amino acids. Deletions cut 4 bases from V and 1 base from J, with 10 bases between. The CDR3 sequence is CASSTGGRNTEAFF. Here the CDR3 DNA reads TGTGCCAGTAGTACGGGGGGTAGGAACACTGAAGCTTTCTTT. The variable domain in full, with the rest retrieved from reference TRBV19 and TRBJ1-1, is DGGITQSPKYLFRKEGQNVTLSCEQNLNHDAMYWYRQDPGQGLRLIYYSQIVNDFQKGDIAEGYSVSREKKESFPLTVTSAQKNPTAFYLCASSTGGRNTEAFFGQGTRLTVV.

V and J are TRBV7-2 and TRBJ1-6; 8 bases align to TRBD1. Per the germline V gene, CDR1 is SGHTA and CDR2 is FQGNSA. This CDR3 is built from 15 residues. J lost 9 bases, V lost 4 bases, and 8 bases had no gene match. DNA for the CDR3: TGTGCCAGCAGCTCGGGACAGGCGAGGGGTTCACCCCTCCACTTT. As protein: CASSSGQARGSPLHF.

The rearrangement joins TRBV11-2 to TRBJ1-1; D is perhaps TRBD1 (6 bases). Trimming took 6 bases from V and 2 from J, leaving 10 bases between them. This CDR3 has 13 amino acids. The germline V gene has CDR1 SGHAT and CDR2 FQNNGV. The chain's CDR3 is CASRLRGNTEAFF. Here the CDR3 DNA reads TGTGCCAGCAGACTCAGGGGAAACACTGAAGCTTTCTTT.

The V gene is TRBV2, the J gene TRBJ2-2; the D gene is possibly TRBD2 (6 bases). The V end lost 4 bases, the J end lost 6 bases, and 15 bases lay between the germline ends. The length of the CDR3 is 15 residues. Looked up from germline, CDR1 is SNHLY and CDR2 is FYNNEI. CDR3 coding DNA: TGTGCCAGCAGTGGAAGAGGGTGGGACTCCGGGGAGCTGTTTTTT. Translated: CASSGRGWDSGELFF.

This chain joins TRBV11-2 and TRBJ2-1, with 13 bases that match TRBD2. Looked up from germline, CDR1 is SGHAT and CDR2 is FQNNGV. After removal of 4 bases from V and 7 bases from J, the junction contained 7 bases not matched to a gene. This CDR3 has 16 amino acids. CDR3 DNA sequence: TGTGCCAGCAGCTCTTTACTAGCGGGAGGGATGAATGAGCAGTTCTTC. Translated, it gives CASSSLLAGGMNEQFF.

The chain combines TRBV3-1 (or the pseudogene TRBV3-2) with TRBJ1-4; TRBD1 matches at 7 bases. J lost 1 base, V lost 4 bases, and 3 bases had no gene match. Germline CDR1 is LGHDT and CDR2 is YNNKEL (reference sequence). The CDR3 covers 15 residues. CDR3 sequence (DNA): TGTGCCAGCAGCCCGTACAGGGGAACTAATGAAAAACTGTTTTTT. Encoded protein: CASSPYRGTNEKLFF.

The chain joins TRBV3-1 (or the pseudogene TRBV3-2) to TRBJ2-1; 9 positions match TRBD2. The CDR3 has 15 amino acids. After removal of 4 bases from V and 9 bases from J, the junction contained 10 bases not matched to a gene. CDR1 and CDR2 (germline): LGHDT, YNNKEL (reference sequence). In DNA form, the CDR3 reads TGTGCCAGCAGCCTTAGCGGGAGTGGAAGAAGTGAGCAGTTCTTC. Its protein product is CASSLSGSGRSEQFF.